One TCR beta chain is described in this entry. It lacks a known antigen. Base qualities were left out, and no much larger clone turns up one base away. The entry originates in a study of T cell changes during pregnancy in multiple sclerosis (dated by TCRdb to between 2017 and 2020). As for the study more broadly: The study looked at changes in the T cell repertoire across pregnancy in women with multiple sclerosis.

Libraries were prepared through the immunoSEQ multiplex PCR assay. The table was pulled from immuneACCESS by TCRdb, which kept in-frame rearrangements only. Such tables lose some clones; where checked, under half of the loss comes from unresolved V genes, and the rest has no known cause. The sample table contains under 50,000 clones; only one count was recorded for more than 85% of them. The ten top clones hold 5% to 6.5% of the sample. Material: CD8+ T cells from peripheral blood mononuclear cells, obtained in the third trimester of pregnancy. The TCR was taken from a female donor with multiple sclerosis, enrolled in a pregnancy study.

The CDR3 is CASTSGIYEQYF. The DNA sequence is TGTGCCAGCACCTCAGGGATCTACGAGCAGTACTTC. Recombination linked TRBV6-1 to TRBJ2-7; matching of 5 bases hints at TRBD1 as the D gene. The junction carries 10 bases between V and J, which are trimmed by 7 bases and 3 bases respectively. CDR3 length: 12 amino acids, cysteine to phenylalanine. Only the CDR3 region is kept as DNA, spanning 36 bases read in frame from base 1. CDR1 and CDR2 were assigned from the germline V gene as MNHNS and SASEGT.